This T cell receptor (beta chain) originates from a study of Ad26.COV2.S vaccination and SARS-CoV-2 variants. Indicated treatment: some 20 received Ad26.COV2.S at low or high dose, single or two shots; several received placebo; per-sample allocation not given. Sample collection was performed on day 63 after the first vaccine or placebo injection. This CDR3 spans 13 amino acids. Trimming removed 5 bases at V and 1 base at J, with 8 bases between. Per the germline V gene, CDR1 is LNHDA and CDR2 is SQIVND (reference sequence). Generated by immunoSEQ multiplex PCR, the TCRdb table keeps only in-frame clones and is missing some. Counted here are about 350,000 clones, around 83% occurring once; the ten biggest clones make up 3.3%. The table lists this clone with a count of one.

The chain combines TRBV19 with TRBJ2-5, with D perhaps given as TRBD1 or TRBD2 (5 bases each). The receptor was isolated from a person aged 18-60 years who received the Ad26.COV2.S COVID-19 vaccine or a placebo. The sample consisted of peripheral blood, taken in a trial of Ad26.COV2.S vaccine versus placebo. The CDR3 DNA sequence: TGTGCCAGTAGTTGGGGGTCCCAAGAGACCCAGTACTTC. This translates into CASSWGSQETQYF.